This entry describes one TCR beta chain. What it binds is unknown. In germline, CDR1 is SGHNT, CDR2 YYREEE (reference sequence). V shed 4 bases and J shed 2 bases, with 9 bases lying between them. CDR3 length equals 13 residues. The data originate from a study of cytomegalovirus exposure and HLA in healthy donors. Points from the study as a whole: According to a later analysis, most TCR beta chains associated with CMV appeared HLA-restricted. Judged likely to be a sequencing artifact was a cluster of highly shared sequence variants.

PCR involved 60 Vbeta and 13 Jbeta primers. Generated by immunoSEQ multiplex PCR, the TCRdb table keeps only in-frame clones and is missing some. This repertoire shows 150,000 to 250,000 clones, 70% to 80% found once; its top ten account for under 4.5%. This TCR derives from a woman aged 30 to 39 in good health and CMV-seropositive. The sequencing input was PBMCs. The chain couples TRBV5-4 to TRBJ1-2; no firm D call. The DNA for the CDR3 is TGTGCCAGCAGCCCCGGACTAAACTATGGCTACACCTTC. It translates to CASSPGLNYGYTF.